The clone carrying this T cell receptor beta chain was counted between two and nine times. TCRdb itself ran the 5' RACE reads through MiXCR, one entry per CDR3 protein. The table includes fewer than 900,000 distinct CDR3 sequences, around 21% detected once. This CDR3 region has 13 residues. After removal of 7 bases from V and 2 bases from J, the junction contained 5 bases not matched to a gene. From germline, CDR1 is DFQATT and CDR2 SNEGSKA (reference sequence). The record originates from a study of identical twins. Separately, the same data were catalogued under a study of T cells expressing NK-cell markers. That work states: Repertoire data for TCR beta were derived from sorted T cells (CD3+CD56+NKG2C+, CD3+CD56+NKG2C- and CD3+CD56-NKG2C+).

The sequencing input was PBMCs. The chain employs TRBV20-1 and TRBJ2-3, with 8 nucleotides matching TRBD2. The clonotype was recovered from a woman aged 18-29 years in good health. This chain's CDR3 is CSVGAGATDTQYF. The CDR3 DNA follows: TGCAGTGTGGGAGCGGGAGCCACAGATACGCAGTATTTT.